This passage covers 27 T cell receptor beta chains from one sample sequenced in a study of blood T cell repertoires in COVID-19. Produced via immunoSEQ multiplex PCR; TCRdb's table is partial and in-frame only. There are roughly 250,000 clones in the sample; roughly 88% occur only once, and about 2.1% lies in the top ten. Specimen: PBMCs or T cells enriched from blood (not recorded which). These receptor sequences come from a woman aged 40 to 49 with acute COVID-19.

The J gene is TRBJ2-1, the V gene TRBV7-3, with D unclear. V was trimmed by 5 bases and J by 1 base, leaving 12 bases between them. The CDR3 runs to 15 residues. CDR1 is SGHTA, CDR2 FQGTGA, per germline. The CDR3 protein is CASSEWSASYNEQFF. The CDR3 DNA follows: TGTGCCAGCAGCGAATGGAGCGCTTCCTACAATGAGCAGTTCTTC. Complete variable domain (other parts from reference TRBV7-3 and TRBJ2-1): GAGVSQTPSNKVTEKGKYVELRCDPISGHTALYWYRQSLGQGPEFLIYFQGTGAADDSGLPNDRFFAVRPEGSVSTLKIQRTERGDSAVYLCASSEWSASYNEQFFGPGTRLTVL.

The chain links TRBV6-5 to TRBJ2-7; possibly TRBD1 for D (6 bases). The CDR3 has 13 residues. V was clipped by 2 bases and J by 5 bases, with 10 bases between them. The germline V gene encodes CDR1 MNHEY and CDR2 SVGAGI. The CDR3 is CASSYVQGHEQYF. The CDR3 DNA reads as TGTGCCAGCAGTTACGTACAGGGTCACGAGCAGTACTTC.

On this clone itself: One end of the junction does not line up with germline, which may come from a read error. The rearrangement links TRBV7-9 to TRBJ2-3; 11 bases map to TRBD2. The CDR3 is 13 amino acids. Germline assignment: CDR1 SEHNR and CDR2 FQNEAQ (reference sequence). The CDR3 DNA reads TGTGCCAGCAGCTTAAGTCTAGCGGGAGGACCTTCCTTT. Protein sequence: CASSLSLAGGPSF.

The chain employs TRBV5-1 and TRBJ1-2; 12 bases agree with TRBD1. Germline CDR1 and CDR2: SGHRS and YFSETQ. Trimming cost V 2 bases and J 6 bases; bases outside gene matches: 5. The CDR3 extends over 15 amino acids. The CDR3 sequence is CASSFLGQGADGYTF. The CDR3 region has the DNA TGCGCCAGCAGCTTTCTGGGACAGGGGGCTGATGGCTACACCTTC.

This chain joins TRBV27 and TRBJ1-5; D is unclear. V shed 3 bases and J shed 7 bases, with 10 bases lying between them. The CDR3 is 13 amino acids. Per the germline V gene, CDR1 is MNHEY and CDR2 is SMNVEV (reference sequence). CDR3 DNA sequence: TGTGCCAGCAGTTTGCGGGATCGGCAGCCCCAGCATTTT. Protein product: CASSLRDRQPQHF.

This chain links TRBV6-2 or TRBV6-3 with TRBJ2-1; a possible D gene is TRBD1 (5 bases). The ends were cut back, 2 bases at V and 5 bases at J, with 25 bases in the middle. Germline loops: CDR1 MNHEY, CDR2 SVGEGT. The CDR3 covers 19 residues. As DNA, the CDR3 is TGTGCCAGCAGTTACCTAATCCAGGGCCGTCAGTTTCTACACAATGAGCAGTTCTTC. Encoded protein: CASSYLIQGRQFLHNEQFF.

The rearrangement uses TRBV19 and TRBJ1-6; D may be TRBD1 (5 bases). CDR1 is LNHDA, CDR2 SQIVND, per germline (reference sequence). The CDR3 contains 13 residues. V lost 4 bases and J lost 7, with 8 bases in between. The CDR3 sequence is CASSNRRNSPLHF. The CDR3 DNA reads TGTGCCAGTAGTAACAGGCGAAATTCACCCCTCCACTTT.

The chain joins TRBV6-2 or TRBV6-3 to TRBJ1-2; 7 nucleotides line up with TRBD1. The ends lost 5 bases at V and 9 bases at J; junction bases unmatched: 9. The germline V gene encodes CDR1 MNHEY and CDR2 SVGEGT. The CDR3 covers 13 residues. CDR3 DNA: TGTGCCAGCAGTGAGAAGAGGACAGGACGCTACACCTTC. Its protein is CASSEKRTGRYTF.

This clone was counted once. The chain recombines TRBV6-1 with TRBJ1-5; 11 bases fit TRBD1. V shed 1 base, J shed 2 bases, and the junction held 7 bases outside the gene matches. This CDR3 spans 18 amino acids. Germline V gene data show CDR1 as MNHNS and CDR2 as SASEGT. The CDR3 DNA reads TGTGCCAGCAGTGAAGGCTGGACAGGGGGCGCCGGCAATCAGCCCCAGCATTTT. This sequence encodes CASSEGWTGGAGNQPQHF.

Only one count was recorded for this clone. The chain joins TRBV19 to TRBJ2-1; 7 bases map to TRBD2. The CDR3 sequence is 16 residues long. The V segment lost 6 bases and the J segment 2 bases; nucleotides outside the gene matches: 10. Germline CDR1 reads LNHDA; CDR2 reads SQIVND (reference sequence). The CDR3, as DNA: TGTGCCAGTAGGAATTTAAAGCGGGGAACCTACAATGAGCAGTTCTTC. Encoded protein: CASRNLKRGTYNEQFF. Full variable domain (rest looked up from reference TRBV19 and TRBJ2-1): DGGITQSPKYLFRKEGQNVTLSCEQNLNHDAMYWYRQDPGQGLRLIYYSQIVNDFQKGDIAEGYSVSREKKESFPLTVTSAQKNPTAFYLCASRNLKRGTYNEQFFGPGTRLTVL.

The V and J genes are TRBV7-6 and TRBJ2-7; no clear D gene. CDR3 size: 13 residues. Germline lookup yields CDR1 SGHVS and CDR2 FNYEAQ. V was cut by 5 bases and J by 4 bases, with 12 bases left in between. CDR3 amino acids: CASSPGVLYEQYF. The DNA of the CDR3 is TGTGCCAGCAGCCCCGGAGTACTGTACGAGCAGTACTTC.

The chain combines TRBV11-3 with TRBJ2-7, with D perhaps TRBD1 (5 bases). The V end was cut by 5 bases, the J end by 0 bases, with 20 bases between. This CDR3 spans 17 amino acids. Looked up from germline, CDR1 is SGHNT and CDR2 is YENEEA. The CDR3 DNA reads as TGTGCCAGCAGCCGTTTAAAGACGTCGACAGTCTCCTACGAGCAGTACTTC. This translates into CASSRLKTSTVSYEQYF.

The chain is built from TRBV19 and TRBJ1-5; D is possibly TRBD1 (6 bases). V was shortened by 7 bases and J by 4 bases, with 11 bases between the two germline ends. This CDR3 has 13 residues. CDR1 and CDR2 from the germline V gene are LNHDA and SQIVND (reference sequence). This CDR3 is CASKTGLNQPQHF. CDR3 coding DNA: TGTGCCAGTAAAACAGGGCTGAATCAGCCCCAGCATTTT. The full variable domain, in which reference TRBV19 and TRBJ1-5 provide the parts outside the CDR3, is DGGITQSPKYLFRKEGQNVTLSCEQNLNHDAMYWYRQDPGQGLRLIYYSQIVNDFQKGDIAEGYSVSREKKESFPLTVTSAQKNPTAFYLCASKTGLNQPQHFGDGTRLSIL.

The chain carries TRBV5-6 and TRBJ2-1; TRBD2 matches 10 bases. V lost 2 bases and J lost 4; bases outside the gene matches: 6. The length of the CDR3 is 16 residues. The V gene's germline CDR1 is SGHDT and CDR2 YYEEEE. The CDR3 sequence: CASSFFKGLAYNEQFF. The CDR3 DNA follows: TGTGCCAGCAGCTTTTTCAAGGGACTAGCGTACAATGAGCAGTTCTTC.

The gene calls are TRBV7-6 and TRBJ2-5; 7 bases are shared with TRBD2. Germline values: CDR1 SGHVS, CDR2 FNYEAQ. The CDR3 extends over 15 amino acids. J was trimmed by 4 bases and V by 5 bases; bases with no gene match: 10. Here the CDR3 reads CASSPRDYLGETQYF. DNA for the CDR3: TGTGCCAGCAGCCCCCGGGACTATCTGGGAGAGACCCAGTACTTC.

V gene TRBV28 combines with J gene TRBJ1-4; D gene ambiguous. Germline V gene lookup returns CDR1 MDHEN and CDR2 SYDVKM. The CDR3 contains 14 residues. The V end was cut by 4 bases, the J end by 3 bases, with 9 bases between. The CDR3 spells CASSSGSANEKLFF. CDR3 nucleotides: TGTGCCAGCAGTTCGGGATCGGCTAATGAAAAACTGTTTTTT.

The rearrangement joins TRBV19 to TRBJ2-1; D call uncertain. Germline lookup yields CDR1 LNHDA and CDR2 SQIVND (reference sequence). The CDR3 totals 15 residues. The V and J ends lost 1 base and 5 bases respectively, with 12 bases between them. This CDR3 is CASSIAPRLNNEQFF. The CDR3 DNA follows: TGTGCCAGTAGTATAGCCCCTCGACTTAACAATGAGCAGTTCTTC.

About this clone: Different DNA sequences within this sample yield the same CDR3. The chain carries TRBV5-4 and TRBJ1-1; D remains ambiguous. Germline V CDR1 and CDR2: SGHNT, YYREEE (reference sequence). The CDR3 has 13 amino acids. Trimming removed 1 base from V and 1 base from J, with 5 bases in between. CDR3 nucleotide sequence: TGTGCCAGCAGCTTGCGGGAGAACACTGAAGCTTTCTTT. Residues: CASSLRENTEAFF.

The chain combines TRBV7-2 with TRBJ2-5; D might be TRBD2 (6 bases). The J call may be faulty, since TRBJ2-7 better matches the DNA end. The CDR3 is 15 residues long. Germline CDR1 reads SGHTA; CDR2 reads FQGNSA. CDR3 sequence (DNA): TGTGCCAGCAGCCGGACTACCGCGGGTCCCTACGAGCAGTACTTC. This codes for CASSRTTAGPYEQYF.

J is TRBJ2-7 and V is TRBV11-1; a weak D match, TRBD2 (6 bases). In germline, CDR1 is SGHAT, CDR2 FQDESV (reference sequence). Trimming pared 0 bases from V and 4 bases from J, leaving 13 bases between. CDR3 length: 15 residues. CDR3 nucleotides: TGTGCCAGCAGCTTAGCTGGGGACTTCACATACGAGCAGTACTTC. It codes for CASSLAGDFTYEQYF.

The CDR3 protein is CASSLDRNYGYTF. CDR3 bases: TGTGCCAGTAGTCTGGACAGAAACTATGGCTACACCTTC. This chain connects TRBV19 to TRBJ1-2; a weak D match, TRBD1 (6 bases). V lost 5 bases to trimming and J lost 2 bases, with 9 bases between them. This CDR3 comprises 13 residues. Germline V lookup: CDR1 LNHDA, CDR2 SQIVND (reference sequence).

The chain uses TRBV5-1 and TRBJ2-1, with 8 nucleotides matching TRBD1. Trimming removed 1 base from V and 4 bases from J; junction bases left unmatched: 4. Germline V gene data show CDR1 as SGHRS and CDR2 as YFSETQ. CDR3 length: 15 residues. The CDR3 DNA is TGCGCCAGCAGCTTGACCGGGACAGGATACAATGAGCAGTTCTTC. It translates to CASSLTGTGYNEQFF.

The chain has TRBV27 and TRBJ2-1; weak D call: TRBD2 (5 bases). The CDR3 covers 15 residues. V lost 3 bases, J lost 0 bases, and 9 bases lay in between. Germline loops: CDR1 MNHEY, CDR2 SMNVEV (reference sequence). DNA of the CDR3: TGTGCCAGCAGTTTCAGGAGGAGCTCCTACAATGAGCAGTTCTTC. It codes for CASSFRRSSYNEQFF.

The chain carries TRBV19 and TRBJ2-1, with D maybe TRBD1 (6 bases). Trimming pared 5 bases from V and 4 bases from J, leaving 15 bases between. The CDR3 is made up of 15 amino acids. The V gene's germline CDR1 is LNHDA and CDR2 SQIVND (reference sequence). This chain's CDR3 is CASSDTGHPYNEQFF. The CDR3 nucleotides read TGTGCCAGTAGTGACACAGGGCATCCGTACAATGAGCAGTTCTTC.

The V gene is TRBV18, the J gene TRBJ1-3; D is uncertain. This CDR3 has 17 amino acids. The V gene lost 0 bases and the J gene lost 0 bases, with 12 bases spanning the gap. Per germline, CDR1 KGHSH and CDR2 LQKENI. CDR3 in DNA: TGTGCCAGCTCACCACCGGAACAGTTTACCTCTGGAAACACCATATATTTT. Protein: CASSPPEQFTSGNTIYF.

The rearrangement links TRBV7-9 to TRBJ2-1; 9 nucleotides align to TRBD2. This CDR3 has 16 residues. Germline V gives CDR1 SEHNR, CDR2 FQNEAQ (reference sequence). Trimming at V came to 2 bases and at J to 0 bases, leaving 2 bases not matched to a gene. The CDR3, as DNA: TGTGCCAGCAGCTTACTAGCGGGAAACTCCTACAATGAGCAGTTCTTC. Translated: CASSLLAGNSYNEQFF.

The chain links TRBV2 to TRBJ2-1, with D hard to call. The CDR3 has 14 amino acids. Germline V gives CDR1 SNHLY, CDR2 FYNNEI. Between the trimmed V and J ends, which lost 3 bases and 10 bases, there was a span of 16 bases. The chain's CDR3 is CASSDRLTGGEQFF. CDR3 DNA: TGTGCCAGCAGTGACCGACTTACGGGTGGGGAGCAGTTCTTC. The variable domain in full, with the rest retrieved from reference TRBV2 and TRBJ2-1, is EPEVTQTPSHQVTQMGQEVILRCVPISNHLYFYWYRQILGQKVEFLVSFYNNEISEKSEIFDDQFSVERPDGSNFTLKIRSTKLEDSAMYFCASSDRLTGGEQFFGPGTRLTVL.